The sequence of this TCR beta chain was determined in a study of tumor-infiltrating T cells and Merkel cell polyomavirus (dated by TCRdb to about 2017). The study in broad terms: CD8+ T cells specific for the Merkel cell polyomavirus KLL epitope were examined in Merkel cell carcinoma patients. Patients presented at varying disease stages and were followed for a median of 2.7 years, with a range of 1. Patient treatments varied, were not standardized, and included chemotherapy, radiation and immunotherapies. In some 15 samples, TRB sequencing was done on KLL-tetramer-sorted cells from blood or tumor-infiltrating lymphocytes, along with about a dozen matched whole-tumor samples. Most whole-tumor samples were approximately 25-micron curls cut from formalin-fixed, paraffin-embedded tissue blocks. Of all the tumor samples in the study, one was a frozen nodal tumor digest and another was a flash-frozen core biopsy of a metastasis.

This clone was found a few times. Its antigen is currently not known. No much larger clone is present one base from it, and per-base qualities are unavailable. From cysteine to phenylalanine, the CDR3 is 14 amino acids long. Just the 42-base CDR3 DNA is kept, in frame starting at base 1. Germline trimming: 0 bases from V, 7 bases from J; junction bases outside gene matches: 5. The germline V gene yields SGHDT for CDR1 and YYEEEE for CDR2. Libraries came from the immunoSEQ multiplex PCR assay. Genomic DNA extraction, TRB sequencing and normalization were performed by Adaptive Biotechnologies (Seattle, WA). Per the authors' processing: Clonality was calculated as one minus the Shannon entropy of productive TRB sequences, normalized by log2 of unique productive sequences. KLL-specific clonotypes in tumors were identified by matching TCRbeta CDR3 amino acid sequences to those from the tetramer-sorted sample of each patient. TCRdb took this table from immuneACCESS and kept in-frame rearrangements with V and J called. Such tables lack part of the clones; where checked against another copy, unresolved V genes explain under half of the gap, and the rest is unexplained. D and trimming were read from the DNA, whereas the V and J calls and clone size are those reported in that table. The sample profile shows around 25,000 clones; about 90% of them were found once. The ten largest clones add up to roughly 2.5% of the sample.

By immunohistochemistry, the tumors of all patients showed robust positive staining for Merkel cell polyomavirus Large T antigen. The study included about a dozen Merkel cell carcinoma patients who had robust KLL-tetramer+ populations, above 0.04% of CD8+ T cells, in blood and/or cultured TIL. Every patient was Caucasian, and patient ages ranged from 50 to 77 years, with a median of approximately 64 years. Lymph node tumors were analyzed for patients with unknown primaries who presented with nodal disease, or when insufficient primary tissue was available. The investigation overall reported the following: Because only a single viral epitope was studied, T cells directed against other Merkel cell polyomavirus epitopes were not captured. The small sample size of the study (n of about twelve patients) is a limitation. KLL-specific TRB repertoires were diverse and mostly private, with just one public clonotype, shared by two patients, among 397 unique sequences. More unique KLL-specific clonotypes in tumors (roughly 5-108 vs 0-3) was associated with a significant MCC-specific survival advantage (P = 0.0051). Significantly improved MCC-specific survival was associated with a higher intratumoral fraction of KLL-specific T cells (roughly 1.9-20% versus roughly 0-0.14%).

Input material: lymph node tissue. This receptor was identified in a man aged 50-59 years with Merkel cell carcinoma. Rearrangement joined TRBV5-6 to TRBJ2-7, and 9 bases in between align with TRBD1. The bases are TGTGCCAGCAGCTTGGTACAGGGGGCTGGGGAGCAGTACTTC. Its protein product is CASSLVQGAGEQYF.